The source of this TCR beta chain is a study of OX40 agonist ivuxolimab in advanced cancers. TCRdb's copy holds only in-frame clones and misses some; the assay was immunoSEQ multiplex PCR. The table records about 76,000 clones, 84% of them present only once. This TCR derives from an adult with an advanced solid tumor such as melanoma, head and neck, liver or kidney cancer. The source was CD4+ or CD8+ T cells sorted from blood, collected in a trial of the OX40 agonist ivuxolimab.

The CDR3 nucleotides read TGTGCCAGCAGCTTGGGAACAGGGGGAAGGTATGGCTACACCTTC. Translating it yields CASSLGTGGRYGYTF. This chain links TRBV11-3 with TRBJ1-2; TRBD1 aligns across 8 bases. The V gene end was trimmed by 3 bases and the J gene end by 5 bases; junction bases not matched to a gene: 8. The germline CDR1 and CDR2 sequences are SGHNT and YENEEA. CDR3 length: 15 residues.